This T cell receptor (beta chain) was identified during a study of human T cells and chemical hapten exposure. Stated time point: patch test 1, 2 weeks after DPC sensitization. Regarding treatment: therapeutic diphenylcyclopropenone sensitization with weekly scalp DPC. Prior to application of each patch test, blood was drawn. Study processing details: From roughly 23,000 to 700,000 TCRs were found per sample, with a median of around 96,000. From the RACE reads, TCRdb called clonotypes with MiXCR, one entry per CDR3 protein. The V and J calls and clone size are TCRdb's, not the authors'. The profile shows about 71,000 distinct CDR3 sequences, around 10% of them singletons. With respect to this clonotype: Its antigen is unknown.

The V end lost 2 bases, the J end lost 9 bases, and 14 bases lay between the germline ends. CDR3 length equals 15 residues. Germline loops: CDR1 MDHEN, CDR2 SYDVKM. Findings and caveats of the study: There was no change with DPC sensitization in TCRs above 1 in 1000 frequency.

The sample consisted of whole blood, taken in connection with sensitization to the hapten diphenylcyclopropenone (DPC). V gene TRBV28 combines with J gene TRBJ1-6; D unresolved. The sequence was collected from a middle-aged woman with alopecia areata. Some clones in this sample may be carry-over from other donors' samples. The CDR3 region has the DNA TGTGCCAGCAGTTTAGCCGGGATAACTACTTCACCCCTCCACTTT. Its translation: CASSLAGITTSPLHF.